Below, one T cell receptor beta chain is given with its context. Method: immunoSEQ multiplex PCR; TCRdb's copy keeps in-frame clones and lacks some. The sample consists of millions of clones, 90% to 95% of them appearing once. These data originate in a study of shared clonotypes between healthy human individuals. This CDR3 has 14 residues. Trimming removed 2 bases from V and 10 bases from J, with 12 bases in between. Germline CDR1 reads MNHEY; CDR2 reads SVGAGI. The TCR sequence derives from a man younger than 35 in good health. J is TRBJ1-6 and V is TRBV6-5; no firm D call. The sample comprised naive CD4+ T cells sorted from blood. As to subset: CD45RA+ positively selected. Here the CDR3 reads CASSYGVQRSPLHF. The DNA for the CDR3 is TGTGCCAGCAGTTACGGGGTCCAGAGATCACCCCTCCACTTT.